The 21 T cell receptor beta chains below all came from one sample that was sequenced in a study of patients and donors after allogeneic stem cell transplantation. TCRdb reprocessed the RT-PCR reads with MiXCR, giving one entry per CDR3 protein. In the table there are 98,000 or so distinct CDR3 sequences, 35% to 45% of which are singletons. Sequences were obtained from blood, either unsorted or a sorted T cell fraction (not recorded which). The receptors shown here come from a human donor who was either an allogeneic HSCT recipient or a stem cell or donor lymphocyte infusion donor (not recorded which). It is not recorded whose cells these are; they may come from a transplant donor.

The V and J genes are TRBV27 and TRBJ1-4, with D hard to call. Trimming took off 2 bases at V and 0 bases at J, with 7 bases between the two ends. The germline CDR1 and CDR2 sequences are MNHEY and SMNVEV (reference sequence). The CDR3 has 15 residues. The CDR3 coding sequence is TGTGCCAGCAGTTTAGTAAGAGCAACTAATGAAAAACTGTTTTTT. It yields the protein CASSLVRATNEKLFF.

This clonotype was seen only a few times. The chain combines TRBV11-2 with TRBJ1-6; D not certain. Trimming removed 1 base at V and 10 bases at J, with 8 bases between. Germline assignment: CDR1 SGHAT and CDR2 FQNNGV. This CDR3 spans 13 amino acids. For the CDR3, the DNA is TGTGCCAGCAGCTTAGTTTATGAGTCACCCCTCCACTTT. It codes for CASSLVYESPLHF.

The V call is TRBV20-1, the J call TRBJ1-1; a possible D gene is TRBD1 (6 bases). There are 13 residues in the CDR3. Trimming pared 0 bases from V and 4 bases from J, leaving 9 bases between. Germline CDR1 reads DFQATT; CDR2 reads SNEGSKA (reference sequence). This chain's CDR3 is CSARDGGGTEAFF. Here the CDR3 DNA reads TGCAGTGCTAGAGATGGGGGCGGCACTGAAGCTTTCTTT.

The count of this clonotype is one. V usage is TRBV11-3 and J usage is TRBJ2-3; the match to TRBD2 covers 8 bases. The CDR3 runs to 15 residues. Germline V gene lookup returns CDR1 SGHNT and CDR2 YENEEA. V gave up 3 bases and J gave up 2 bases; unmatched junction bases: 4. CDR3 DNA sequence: TGTGCCAGCAGCTTCACTAGCGGAGTCACAGATACGCAGTATTTT. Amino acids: CASSFTSGVTDTQYF.

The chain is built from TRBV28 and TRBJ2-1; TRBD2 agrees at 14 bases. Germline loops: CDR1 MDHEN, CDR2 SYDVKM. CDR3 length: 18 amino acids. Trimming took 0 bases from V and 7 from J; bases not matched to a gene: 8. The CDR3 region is CASSLWGTSGRRGNEQFF. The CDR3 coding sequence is TGTGCCAGCAGTTTATGGGGGACTAGCGGGAGAAGGGGGAATGAGCAGTTCTTC.

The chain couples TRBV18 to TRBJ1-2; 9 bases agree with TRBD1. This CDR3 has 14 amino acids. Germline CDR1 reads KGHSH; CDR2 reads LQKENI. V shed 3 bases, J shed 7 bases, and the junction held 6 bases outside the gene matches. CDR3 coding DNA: TGTGCCAGCTCACCTGCAGACAGGGGGATTGGCTACACCTTC. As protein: CASSPADRGIGYTF. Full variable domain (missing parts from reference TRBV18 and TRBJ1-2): NAGVMQNPRHLVRRRGQEARLRCSPMKGHSHVYWYRQLPEEGLKFMVYLQKENIIDESGMPKERFSAEFPKEGPSILRIQQVVRGDSAAYFCASSPADRGIGYTFGSGTRLTVV.

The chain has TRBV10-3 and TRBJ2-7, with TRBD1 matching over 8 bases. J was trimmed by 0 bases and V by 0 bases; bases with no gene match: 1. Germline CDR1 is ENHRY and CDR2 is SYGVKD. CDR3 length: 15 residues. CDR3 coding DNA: TGTGCCATCAGTGAGTCGGACAGGGTCTCCTACGAGCAGTACTTC. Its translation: CAISESDRVSYEQYF.

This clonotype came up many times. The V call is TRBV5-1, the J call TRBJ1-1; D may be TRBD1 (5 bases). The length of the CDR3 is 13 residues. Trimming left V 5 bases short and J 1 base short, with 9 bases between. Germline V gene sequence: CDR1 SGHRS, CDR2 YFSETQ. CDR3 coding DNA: TGCGCCAGCAGGAGGGGAGGGAACACTGAAGCTTTCTTT. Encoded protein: CASRRGGNTEAFF. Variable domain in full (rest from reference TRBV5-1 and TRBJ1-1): KAGVTQTPRYLIKTRGQQVTLSCSPISGHRSVSWYQQTPGQGLQFLFEYFSETQRNKGNFPGRFSGRQFSNSRSEMNVSTLELGDSALYLCASRRGGNTEAFFGQGTRLTVV.

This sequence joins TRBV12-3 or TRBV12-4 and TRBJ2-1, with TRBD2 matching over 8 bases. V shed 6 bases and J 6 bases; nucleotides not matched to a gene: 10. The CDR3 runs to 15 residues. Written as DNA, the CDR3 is TGTGCCAGCAGACCGAAGCGGGAGTATCGCAATGAGCAGTTCTTC. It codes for CASRPKREYRNEQFF.

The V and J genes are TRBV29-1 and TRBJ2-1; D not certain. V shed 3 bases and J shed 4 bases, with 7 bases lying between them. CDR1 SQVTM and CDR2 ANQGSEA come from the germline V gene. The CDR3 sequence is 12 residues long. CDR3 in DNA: TGCAGCGTTGATTTGCTATACAATGAGCAGTTCTTC. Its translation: CSVDLLYNEQFF.

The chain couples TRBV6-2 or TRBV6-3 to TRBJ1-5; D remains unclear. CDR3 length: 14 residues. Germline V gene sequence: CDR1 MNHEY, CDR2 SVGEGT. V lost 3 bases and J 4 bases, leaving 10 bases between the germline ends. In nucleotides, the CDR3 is TGTGCCAGCAGTTATGGGCGGGAGAATCAGCCCCAGCATTTT. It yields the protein CASSYGRENQPQHF.

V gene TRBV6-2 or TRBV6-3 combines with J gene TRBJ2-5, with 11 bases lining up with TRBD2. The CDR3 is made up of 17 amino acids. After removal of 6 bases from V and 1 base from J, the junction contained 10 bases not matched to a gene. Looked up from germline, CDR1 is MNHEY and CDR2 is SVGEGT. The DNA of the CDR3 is TGTGCCAGCAGACCCGGGACTAGCGGACCGACCCAAGAGACCCAGTACTTC. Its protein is CASRPGTSGPTQETQYF.

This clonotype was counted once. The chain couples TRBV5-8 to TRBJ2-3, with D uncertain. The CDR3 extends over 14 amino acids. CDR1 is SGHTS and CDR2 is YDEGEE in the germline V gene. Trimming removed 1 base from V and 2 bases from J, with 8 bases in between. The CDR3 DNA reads TGTGCCAGCAGCTTGAAATGGTTCACAGATACGCAGTATTTT. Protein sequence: CASSLKWFTDTQYF.

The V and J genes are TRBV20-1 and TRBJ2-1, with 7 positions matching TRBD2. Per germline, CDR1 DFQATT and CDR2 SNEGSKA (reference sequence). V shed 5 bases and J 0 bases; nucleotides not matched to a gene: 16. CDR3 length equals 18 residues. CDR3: CSAPGPVSGRSSYNEQFF. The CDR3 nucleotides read TGCAGTGCTCCGGGACCCGTTAGCGGGCGGAGCTCCTACAATGAGCAGTTCTTC.

Written as DNA, the CDR3 is TGTGCCAGCACCCGGACAGGGGAAATGGATACGCAGTATTTT. Protein product: CASTRTGEMDTQYF. J is TRBJ2-3 and V is TRBV12-3 or TRBV12-4, with 9 bases identical to TRBD1. The CDR3 has 14 residues. Losses at the gene ends were 7 bases for V and 6 bases for J; bases not matched to a gene: 8.

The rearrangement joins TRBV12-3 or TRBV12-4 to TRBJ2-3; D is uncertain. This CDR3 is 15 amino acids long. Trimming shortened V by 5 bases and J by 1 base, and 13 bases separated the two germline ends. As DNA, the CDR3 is TGTGCCAGCAGTCCGGATACTCTTCGCACAGATACGCAGTATTTT. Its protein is CASSPDTLRTDTQYF.

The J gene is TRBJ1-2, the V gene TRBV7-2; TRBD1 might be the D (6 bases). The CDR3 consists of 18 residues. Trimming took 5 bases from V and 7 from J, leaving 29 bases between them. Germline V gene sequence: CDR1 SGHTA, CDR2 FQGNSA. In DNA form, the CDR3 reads TGTGCCAGCAGCCCCAGAAGCTTAGGGGGGCAAGGAAGGAGTGGCTACACCTTC. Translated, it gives CASSPRSLGGQGRSGYTF. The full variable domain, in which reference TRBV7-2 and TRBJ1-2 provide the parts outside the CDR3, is GAGVSQSPSNKVTEKGKDVELRCDPISGHTALYWYRQSLGQGLEFLIYFQGNSAPDKSGLPSDRFSAERTGGSVSTLTIQRTQQEDSAVYLCASSPRSLGGQGRSGYTFGSGTRLTVV.

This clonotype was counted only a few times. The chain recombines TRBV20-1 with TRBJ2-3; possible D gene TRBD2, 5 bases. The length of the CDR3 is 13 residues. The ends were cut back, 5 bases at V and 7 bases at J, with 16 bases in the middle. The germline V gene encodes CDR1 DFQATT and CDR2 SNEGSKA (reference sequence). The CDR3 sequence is CSASDLPGNTQYF. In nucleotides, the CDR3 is TGCAGTGCTTCAGACCTCCCGGGGAATACGCAGTATTTT.

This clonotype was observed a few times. The CDR3 protein is CASSDAGTVNTEAFF. In nucleotides, the CDR3 is TGTGCCAGCAGCGATGCAGGGACGGTGAACACTGAAGCTTTCTTT. V and J are TRBV7-2 and TRBJ1-1; D may be TRBD1 (5 bases). The CDR3 contains 15 residues. Germline CDR1 reads SGHTA; CDR2 reads FQGNSA. The V end was cut by 5 bases, the J end by 0 bases, with 13 bases between.

CDR3 sequence reads: CAWSTETDQENTIYF. The CDR3 DNA is TGTGCCTGGAGTACAGAAACCGACCAGGAAAACACCATATATTTT. The V call is TRBV30, the J call TRBJ1-3; unclear D gene. The CDR3 consists of 15 residues. V was cut by 2 bases and J by 6 bases, with 17 bases left in between. In germline, CDR1 is GTSNPN, CDR2 SVGIG (reference sequence). Full variable domain (outside the CDR3, taken from reference TRBV30 and TRBJ1-3): SQTIHQWPATLVQPVGSPLSLECTVEGTSNPNLYWYRQAAGRGLQLLFYSVGIGQISSEVPQNLSASRPQDRQFILSSKKLLLSDSGFYLCAWSTETDQENTIYFGEGSWLTVV.

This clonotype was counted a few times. In DNA, the CDR3 is TGTGCCAGCAGCCTTCCCTCCGGCCACACAAACACTGAAGCTTTCTTT. It codes for CASSLPSGHTNTEAFF. The chain employs TRBV5-5 and TRBJ1-1; D not resolved. Germline V gives CDR1 SGHKS, CDR2 YYEKEE (reference sequence). The germline V and J ends were trimmed by 4 bases and 2 bases, with 18 bases remaining between them. This CDR3 spans 16 amino acids.